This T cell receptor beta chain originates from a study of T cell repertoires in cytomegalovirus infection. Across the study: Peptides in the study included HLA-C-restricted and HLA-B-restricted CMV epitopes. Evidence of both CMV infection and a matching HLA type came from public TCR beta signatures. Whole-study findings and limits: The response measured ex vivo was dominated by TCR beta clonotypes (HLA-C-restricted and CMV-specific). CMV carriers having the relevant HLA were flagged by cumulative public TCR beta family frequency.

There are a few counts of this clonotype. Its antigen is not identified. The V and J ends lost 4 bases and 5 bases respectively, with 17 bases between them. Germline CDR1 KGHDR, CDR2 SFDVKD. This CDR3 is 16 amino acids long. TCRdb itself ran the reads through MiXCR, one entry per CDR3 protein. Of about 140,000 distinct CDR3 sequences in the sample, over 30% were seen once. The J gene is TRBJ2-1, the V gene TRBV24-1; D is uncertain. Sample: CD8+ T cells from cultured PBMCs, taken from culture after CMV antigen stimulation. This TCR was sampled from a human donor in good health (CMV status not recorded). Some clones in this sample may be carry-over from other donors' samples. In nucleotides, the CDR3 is TGTGCCACCAGTGACTCAACTCCGGACGTAAACAATGAGCAGTTCTTC. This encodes CATSDSTPDVNNEQFF.